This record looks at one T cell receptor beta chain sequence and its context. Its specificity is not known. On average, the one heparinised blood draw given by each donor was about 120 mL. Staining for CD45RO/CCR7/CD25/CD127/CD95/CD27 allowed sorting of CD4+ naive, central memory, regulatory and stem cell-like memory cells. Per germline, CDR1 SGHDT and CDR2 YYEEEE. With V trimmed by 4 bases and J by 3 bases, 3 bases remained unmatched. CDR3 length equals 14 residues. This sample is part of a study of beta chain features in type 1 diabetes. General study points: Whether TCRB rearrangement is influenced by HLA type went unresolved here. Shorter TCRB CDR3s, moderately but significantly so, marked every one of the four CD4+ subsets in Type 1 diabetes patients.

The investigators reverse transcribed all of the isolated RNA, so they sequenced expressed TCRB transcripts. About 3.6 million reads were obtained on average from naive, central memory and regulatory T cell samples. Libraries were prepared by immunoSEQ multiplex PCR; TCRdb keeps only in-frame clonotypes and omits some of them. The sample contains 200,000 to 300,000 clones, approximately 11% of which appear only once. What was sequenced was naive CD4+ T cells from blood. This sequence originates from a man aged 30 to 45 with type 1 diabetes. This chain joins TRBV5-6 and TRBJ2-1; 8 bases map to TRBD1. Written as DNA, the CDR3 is TGTGCCAGCAGCGACACAGGGGGCTACAATGAGCAGTTCTTC. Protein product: CASSDTGGYNEQFF.